Below, 3 T cell receptor beta chains from the same sample are listed, as sequenced in a study of blood T cell repertoires in COVID-19. Some clones are missing from TCRdb's copy, which holds only in-frame ones; the method was immunoSEQ multiplex PCR. This sample has about 400,000 clones; roughly 90% occur once, and the top ten carry less than 2%. What was sequenced was PBMCs or T cells enriched from blood (not recorded which). Every receptor here comes from a woman between 25 and 40 years old who had recovered from COVID-19.

The CDR3 region has the DNA TGTGCCAGCAGCTTACTAGCGGGAGGGCCGGGTAATGAGCAGTTCTTC. Translating it yields CASSLLAGGPGNEQFF. The V gene is TRBV13, the J gene TRBJ2-1; 12 nucleotides align to TRBD2. The V and J ends lost 2 bases and 7 bases, in that order; junction bases with no gene match: 6. From germline, CDR1 is PRHDT and CDR2 FYEKMQ (reference sequence). There are 16 residues in the CDR3.

The gene calls are TRBV6-5 and TRBJ2-7, with 10 bases fitting TRBD1. The V gene end was trimmed by 5 bases and the J gene end by 4 bases; junction bases not matched to a gene: 8. This CDR3 spans 15 amino acids. Germline V gives CDR1 MNHEY, CDR2 SVGAGI. The CDR3 loop is CASSRPTGGKYEQYF. The DNA for the CDR3 is TGTGCCAGCAGTAGACCGACAGGGGGCAAATACGAGCAGTACTTC.

The chain has TRBV2 and TRBJ1-5, with D perhaps TRBD1 (5 bases). CDR1 and CDR2 (germline): SNHLY, FYNNEI. There are 18 residues in the CDR3. Trimming pared 4 bases from V and 1 base from J, leaving 20 bases between. This CDR3 is CASSGGRGFRFSNQPQHF. DNA for the CDR3: TGTGCCAGCAGTGGGGGTCGGGGGTTTAGGTTCAGCAATCAGCCCCAGCATTTT.